This passage covers 8 T cell receptor beta chains from one sample sequenced in a study of cytomegalovirus exposure and HLA in healthy donors (dated by TCRdb to the late 2010s). The library was produced with the immunoSEQ multiplex PCR assay. For the multiplex PCR, a mixture combining 60 forward primers for TCR Vbeta segments and 13 reverse primers for TCR Jbeta segments was used. Held by TCRdb, this immuneACCESS table contains in-frame sequences only and omits some clones. Under half of the omission traces to an unresolved V gene where checked; the cause of the rest is unknown. The sample yields fewer than 25,000 clones; roughly 80% were counted once. The ten top clones hold 20% to 25% of the sample. Material for sequencing was PBMCs. These receptors came from a human donor in good health.

The gene calls are TRBV10-2 and TRBJ1-1; D not resolved. Germline CDR1 WSHSY, CDR2 SAAADI. The V end was cut by 4 bases, the J end by 6 bases, with 15 bases between. The CDR3 is 14 amino acids. CDR3 residues: CASSAFSVSPEAFF. As DNA, the CDR3 is TGCGCCAGCAGTGCCTTCTCGGTTAGTCCTGAAGCTTTCTTT.

The chain recombines TRBV6-5 with TRBJ2-2; D might be TRBD1 (5 bases). Between the trimmed V and J ends, which lost 5 bases and 5 bases, there was a span of 15 bases. This CDR3 region has 15 residues. Germline lookup yields CDR1 MNHEY and CDR2 SVGAGI. CDR3 nucleotide sequence: TGTGCCAGCAGTAAGGACACTTTAGGAACCGGGGAGCTGTTTTTT. It codes for CASSKDTLGTGELFF.

The chain couples TRBV7-6 to TRBJ2-3; 8 nucleotides line up with TRBD2. Germline V CDR1 and CDR2: SGHVS, FNYEAQ. This CDR3 comprises 14 residues. The ends lost 5 bases at V and 5 bases at J; junction bases unmatched: 6. The chain's CDR3 is CASSPRGRLDTQYF. CDR3 nucleotides: TGTGCCAGCAGCCCCCGCGGGAGGCTAGATACGCAGTATTTT.

The chain has TRBV6-1 and TRBJ1-2; TRBD1 matches 12 bases. The germline V gene encodes CDR1 MNHNS and CDR2 SASEGT. V lost 0 bases and J lost 6; bases outside the gene matches: 8. This CDR3 comprises 17 residues. CDR3 protein: CASSEATGQGARDGYTF. In DNA, the CDR3 is TGTGCCAGCAGTGAAGCAACGGGACAGGGGGCGCGAGATGGCTACACCTTC.

The chain carries TRBV2 and TRBJ1-2, with D possibly being TRBD1 (5 bases). V was shortened by 7 bases and J by 7 bases, with 13 bases between the two germline ends. This CDR3 contains 12 residues. CDR1 SNHLY and CDR2 FYNNEI come from the germline V gene. The CDR3 DNA is TGTGCCAGCAATCAGGCAGGGTTTGGCTACACCTTC. This encodes CASNQAGFGYTF.

The chain is built from TRBV6-1 and TRBJ2-3, with 9 bases lining up with TRBD2. Losses at the gene ends were 6 bases for V and 2 bases for J; bases not matched to a gene: 3. Germline V gives CDR1 MNHNS, CDR2 SASEGT. This CDR3 contains 14 residues. For the CDR3, the DNA is TGTGCCAGCAGAGCGGGAGGTTTCACAGATACGCAGTATTTT. Translation: CASRAGGFTDTQYF.

V and J are TRBV14 and TRBJ2-1, with 8 bases aligning to TRBD2. The CDR3 sequence is 18 residues long. Germline CDR1 reads SGHDN; CDR2 reads FVKESK. The junction had 12 bases not matched to a gene; V was cut back by 0 bases and J by 5 bases. CDR3 region: CASSQDNVGLAFNNEQFF. CDR3 DNA sequence: TGTGCCAGCAGCCAAGATAATGTCGGACTAGCCTTTAACAATGAGCAGTTCTTC.

CDR3 DNA sequence: TGTGCCAGCAGCTCGGGACACCCTTACTACGAGCAGTACTTC. Protein: CASSSGHPYYEQYF. This chain connects TRBV5-4 to TRBJ2-7; weak D call: TRBD1 (6 bases). The CDR3 sequence is 14 residues long. Deletions cut 3 bases from V and 3 bases from J, with 13 bases between. The germline V gene has CDR1 SGHNT and CDR2 YYREEE (reference sequence).